The 26 T cell receptor beta chains below come from one sample, sequenced in a study of early T cells in non-severe SARS-CoV-2 infection. In TCRdb, the 5' RACE reads were re-called with MiXCR into one record per CDR3 protein. The sample consists of 40,000 or so distinct CDR3 sequences, approximately 6% of them appearing once. The source was whole blood, collected at baseline. These receptor sequences come from an adult who was a healthcare worker with PCR-confirmed SARS-CoV-2 infection or an uninfected control (not recorded which).

This clonotype was detected only a few times. The gene calls are TRBV14 and TRBJ2-2, with 12 bases identical to TRBD2. The CDR3 has 15 amino acids. CDR1 is SGHDN and CDR2 is FVKESK in the germline V gene. Unmatched junction bases numbered 0, after V lost 3 bases and J lost 4 bases. CDR3 sequence reads: CASSQTSGSTGELFF. The CDR3 nucleotides read TGTGCCAGCAGCCAGACTAGCGGGAGCACCGGGGAGCTGTTTTTT.

This clonotype was seen repeatedly, ten times or more. The chain carries TRBV13 and TRBJ2-3; TRBD2 agrees at 10 bases. Germline V CDR1 and CDR2: PRHDT, FYEKMQ (reference sequence). CDR3 size: 17 residues. V shed 5 bases and J 4 bases; nucleotides not matched to a gene: 12. The DNA for the CDR3 is TGTGCCAGCAGCCAGCCATCGGGACTAGCGCTCCCAGATACGCAGTATTTT. This sequence encodes CASSQPSGLALPDTQYF. Full variable domain (remainder filled in from reference TRBV13 and TRBJ2-3): AAGVIQSPRHLIKEKRETATLKCYPIPRHDTVYWYQQGPGQDPQFLISFYEKMQSDKGSIPDRFSAQQFSDYHSELNMSSLELGDSALYFCASSQPSGLALPDTQYFGPGTRLTVL.

The chain recombines TRBV7-8 with TRBJ2-1; D is undetermined. This CDR3 contains 12 residues. V was trimmed by 1 base and J by 8 bases, leaving 6 bases between them. Per germline, CDR1 SGHVS and CDR2 FQNEAQ. CDR3 nucleotide sequence: TGTGCCAGCAGCTTAGTAGGGTATGAGCAGTTCTTC. This gives the protein CASSLVGYEQFF. Using reference TRBV7-8 and TRBJ2-1 for the parts outside the CDR3, the full variable domain is GAGVSQSPRYKVAKRGQDVALRCDPISGHVSLFWYQQALGQGPEFLTYFQNEAQLDKSGLPSDRFFAERPEGSVSTLKIQRTQQEDSAVYLCASSLVGYEQFFGPGTRLTVL.

This clonotype was observed a few times. The chain joins TRBV19 to TRBJ2-7, with D unclear. CDR1 and CDR2 (germline): LNHDA, SQIVND (reference sequence). The CDR3 has 12 amino acids. V lost 5 bases and J lost 6, with 11 bases in between. Here the CDR3 reads CASSSRVSEQYF. CDR3 coding DNA: TGTGCCAGTAGTTCCCGCGTTAGCGAGCAGTACTTC.

V usage is TRBV10-3 and J usage is TRBJ2-7; TRBD2 aligns across 10 bases. The germline V gene encodes CDR1 ENHRY and CDR2 SYGVKD. With V trimmed by 10 bases and J by 3 bases, 6 bases remained unmatched. This CDR3 is built from 13 residues. CDR3 protein: CATRGTSVYEQYF. As DNA, the CDR3 is TGTGCCACCAGGGGGACTAGCGTCTACGAGCAGTACTTC.

This clonotype was detected ten times or more. The chain uses TRBV5-1 and TRBJ1-5; no firm D call. The CDR3 length is 11 residues. Trimming left V 1 base short and J 6 bases short, with 2 bases between. Germline V gene lookup returns CDR1 SGHRS and CDR2 YFSETQ. CDR3 amino acids: CASSLSQPQHF. CDR3 in DNA: TGCGCCAGCAGCTTGTCTCAGCCCCAGCATTTT. The variable domain in full, with the rest retrieved from reference TRBV5-1 and TRBJ1-5, is KAGVTQTPRYLIKTRGQQVTLSCSPISGHRSVSWYQQTPGQGLQFLFEYFSETQRNKGNFPGRFSGRQFSNSRSEMNVSTLELGDSALYLCASSLSQPQHFGDGTRLSIL.

This clonotype was counted many times. The CDR3 loop reads CASSVLTSGSSYEQYF. DNA of the CDR3: TGTGCCAGCAGTGTCCTTACTAGCGGATCCTCCTACGAGCAGTACTTC. The J gene is TRBJ2-7, the V gene TRBV27; 8 bases are shared with TRBD2. The CDR3 has 16 residues. Germline trimming cut 5 bases from V and 0 bases from J; bases unmatched to any gene: 9. CDR1 and CDR2 from the germline V gene are MNHEY and SMNVEV (reference sequence).

This chain links TRBV7-6 with TRBJ2-1, with D maybe TRBD2 (5 bases). Germline V lookup: CDR1 SGHVS, CDR2 FNYEAQ. The CDR3 contains 14 residues. Between the trimmed V and J ends, which lost 10 bases and 6 bases, there was a span of 19 bases. As DNA, the CDR3 is TGTGCCACCTCCCCCGCGGGCACTGGCAATGAGCAGTTCTTC. Amino acid sequence: CATSPAGTGNEQFF.

In this sample, this clonotype turned up many times. This chain joins TRBV3-1 and TRBJ1-6, with no clear D. V was shortened by 6 bases and J by 11 bases, with 11 bases between the two germline ends. The germline CDR1 and CDR2 sequences are LGHDT and YNNKEL (reference sequence). CDR3 length equals 12 residues. This CDR3 reads CASSRTGAPLHF. CDR3 nucleotide sequence: TGTGCCAGCAGTCGGACGGGAGCACCCCTCCACTTT.

This clonotype has at least ten counts. The chain has TRBV29-1 and TRBJ2-1, with a weak D call TRBD2 (6 bases). The V and J ends lost 0 bases and 9 bases respectively, with 18 bases between them. Germline V gene lookup returns CDR1 SQVTM and CDR2 ANQGSEA. This CDR3 contains 15 residues. The CDR3 region is CSVEERTKVSGEQFF. The CDR3 DNA sequence: TGCAGCGTTGAAGAACGGACTAAAGTTAGCGGTGAGCAGTTCTTC.

This clonotype showed up many times. This rearrangement joins TRBV4-1 to TRBJ2-7; 10 bases agree with TRBD1. CDR3 size: 13 residues. The V and J ends lost 4 bases and 6 bases, in that order; junction bases with no gene match: 3. The germline V gene has CDR1 MGHRA and CDR2 YSYEKL. CDR3 sequence (DNA): TGCGCCAGCAGCCGGGGACAGGGGACCGAGCAGTACTTC. It encodes CASSRGQGTEQYF.

This clonotype has just a few counts. The J gene is TRBJ1-5, the V gene TRBV6-2 or TRBV6-3; weak D call: TRBD1 (5 bases). Trimming stripped 6 bases from V and 5 bases from J, with 17 bases between. The germline gives CDR1 MNHEY, CDR2 SVGEGT. The CDR3 totals 15 residues. CDR3 loop: CASSQRQGSYQPQHF. The CDR3, as DNA: TGTGCCAGCAGCCAAAGGCAGGGTTCGTATCAGCCCCAGCATTTT.

This clonotype was recorded many times. V is TRBV4-1 and J is TRBJ1-4, with 9 bases matching TRBD1. Germline V gene data show CDR1 as MGHRA and CDR2 as YSYEKL. The CDR3 is 15 residues long. Unmatched junction bases numbered 6, after V lost 1 base and J lost 9 bases. CDR3 sequence: CASSQAQGQGKKLFF. CDR3 DNA: TGCGCCAGCAGCCAAGCTCAGGGACAGGGAAAAAAACTGTTTTTT.

The chain recombines TRBV6-6 with TRBJ2-7, with D perhaps TRBD1 (6 bases). Between the trimmed V and J ends, which lost 6 bases and 3 bases, there was a span of 9 bases. Germline assignment: CDR1 MNHNY and CDR2 SVGAGI (reference sequence). The CDR3 length is 12 residues. CDR3 DNA: TGTGCCAGCAGGCCGGACAGCTACGAGCAGTACTTC. Translated: CASRPDSYEQYF.

This clonotype was observed many times. The rearrangement joins TRBV2 to TRBJ2-7; 12 bases fit TRBD2. The CDR3 is 15 amino acids. V gave up 8 bases and J gave up 6 bases; unmatched junction bases: 11. CDR1 and CDR2 from the germline V gene are SNHLY and FYNNEI. The CDR3 reads CASGDSSGRAFEQYF. CDR3 bases: TGTGCCAGCGGGGACTCTAGCGGGAGGGCCTTCGAGCAGTACTTC.

This clonotype came up many times. The junction departs from the called germline gene at one end, perhaps through a read error. The chain uses TRBV6-1 and TRBJ1-1; D is unresolved. The length of the CDR3 is 12 residues. Germline CDR1 is MNHNS and CDR2 is SASEGT. The CDR3 here is CASSIGPSLIVF. The CDR3 nucleotides are TGTGCCAGCAGTATCGGACCGTCCTTGATTGTTTTT.

In this sample, this clonotype turned up many times. The J gene is TRBJ2-2, the V gene TRBV20-1; either TRBD1 or TRBD2 may fit D (5 bases each). Looked up from germline, CDR1 is DFQATT and CDR2 is SNEGSKA (reference sequence). The germline V and J ends were trimmed by 6 bases and 6 bases, with 20 bases remaining between them. CDR3 length: 15 amino acids. The chain's CDR3 is CSAAPPGRRPGELFF. CDR3 nucleotides: TGCAGTGCCGCCCCCCCAGGGAGAAGGCCCGGGGAGCTGTTTTTT.

Only a few counts were recorded for this clonotype. V usage is TRBV20-1 and J usage is TRBJ2-3; 8 bases are a match to TRBD2. The germline V gene has CDR1 DFQATT and CDR2 SNEGSKA (reference sequence). The CDR3 has 15 residues. V was clipped by 4 bases and J by 3 bases; unmatched bases: 9. DNA of the CDR3: TGCAGTGCTACCAGCGGGAGTAAAAGAACAGATACGCAGTATTTT. Amino acid sequence: CSATSGSKRTDTQYF.

This clonotype appeared many times. V is TRBV4-1 and J is TRBJ1-4, with 7 bases matching TRBD1. The CDR3 is 16 amino acids. V lost 1 base to trimming and J lost 4 bases; unmatched junction nucleotides: 6. CDR1 MGHRA and CDR2 YSYEKL come from the germline V gene. Written as DNA, the CDR3 is TGCGCCAGCAGCCAAGTATTGGGGACAGTTAATGAAAAACTGTTTTTT. Translating gives CASSQVLGTVNEKLFF.

At least ten counts were recorded for this clonotype. The rearrangement joins TRBV2 to TRBJ1-5; TRBD1 is a possible D gene (5 bases). Germline values: CDR1 SNHLY, CDR2 FYNNEI. This CDR3 comprises 16 residues. The V gene lost 2 bases and the J gene lost 1 base, with 12 bases spanning the gap. The CDR3 spells CASSEWGSRSNQPQHF. CDR3 nucleotide sequence: TGTGCCAGCAGTGAATGGGGGTCACGGAGCAATCAGCCCCAGCATTTT.

This clonotype was seen at least ten times. This CDR3 reads CASSESREQYF. The CDR3 region has the DNA TGTGCCAGCAGTGAAAGCCGAGAGCAGTACTTC. The chain joins TRBV6-1 to TRBJ2-7, with unresolved D. Germline-derived CDR1 and CDR2 are MNHNS and SASEGT. CDR3 length: 11 residues. V was clipped by 2 bases and J by 7 bases, with 6 bases between them.

This clonotype was observed once. Possible read error: a much larger clone is one base away. The CDR3 carries no conserved terminal phenylalanine or tryptophan, so it likely arises from a read error. V usage is TRBV7-8 and J usage is TRBJ2-5; possible D gene TRBD1, 6 bases. V was pared by 3 bases and J by 3 bases, with 11 bases between. The CDR3 contains 14 residues. Germline assignment: CDR1 SGHVS and CDR2 FQNEAQ. The CDR3 spells CASSFSYREETQYI. The CDR3 bases are TGTGCCAGCAGCTTTTCGTACAGGGAAGAGACCCAGTACATC.

V usage is TRBV29-1 and J usage is TRBJ2-2, with 8 bases lining up with TRBD1. The CDR3 runs to 14 residues. The V gene end was trimmed by 4 bases and the J gene end by 5 bases; junction bases not matched to a gene: 6. Per the germline V gene, CDR1 is SQVTM and CDR2 is ANQGSEA. The CDR3 DNA is TGCAGCGTTGTGGGACAGGCGATTACCGGGGAGCTGTTTTTT. It yields the protein CSVVGQAITGELFF.

This clonotype was detected many times. The chain uses TRBV6-5 and TRBJ1-2; no clear D. Germline loops: CDR1 MNHEY, CDR2 SVGAGI. There are 14 residues in the CDR3. V lost 10 bases and J 6 bases, leaving 21 bases between the germline ends. As DNA, the CDR3 is TGTGCCATCCGGACCGGCAGTAGGTCTCATGGCTACACCTTC. This encodes CAIRTGSRSHGYTF.

This clonotype was counted at least ten times. V and J are TRBV6-5 and TRBJ2-7, with 11 bases that match TRBD1. This CDR3 is built from 14 residues. The junction had 2 bases not matched to a gene; V was cut back by 6 bases and J by 1 base. Germline-derived CDR1 and CDR2 are MNHEY and SVGAGI. Here the CDR3 DNA reads TGTGCCAGCAGGAGGGACAGGGGGTCCTACGAGCAGTACTTC. It is translated as CASRRDRGSYEQYF.

This clonotype has a count of ten or more. The CDR3 bases are TGCAGCGGACGAGGGGCCTTAGGGACCACTGAAGCTTTCTTT. Its protein is CSGRGALGTTEAFF. The V and J genes are TRBV29-1 and TRBJ1-1; D perhaps matches TRBD1 (5 bases). The germline V gene encodes CDR1 SQVTM and CDR2 ANQGSEA. The V end lost 7 bases, the J end lost 4 bases, and 19 bases lay between the germline ends. This CDR3 contains 14 residues.